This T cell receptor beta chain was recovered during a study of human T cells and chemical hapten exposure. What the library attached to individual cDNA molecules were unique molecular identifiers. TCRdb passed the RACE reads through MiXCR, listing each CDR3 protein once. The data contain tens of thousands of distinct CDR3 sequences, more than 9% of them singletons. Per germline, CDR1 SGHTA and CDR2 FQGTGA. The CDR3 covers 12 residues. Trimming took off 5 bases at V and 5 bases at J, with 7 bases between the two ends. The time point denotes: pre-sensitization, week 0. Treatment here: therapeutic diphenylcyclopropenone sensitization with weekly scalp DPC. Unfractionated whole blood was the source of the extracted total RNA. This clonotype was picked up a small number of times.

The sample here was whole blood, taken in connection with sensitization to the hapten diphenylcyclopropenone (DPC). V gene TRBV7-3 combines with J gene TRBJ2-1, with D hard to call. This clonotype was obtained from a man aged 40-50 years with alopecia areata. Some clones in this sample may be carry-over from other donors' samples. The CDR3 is CASSLSNNEQFF. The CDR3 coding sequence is TGTGCCAGCAGCCTTAGTAACAATGAGCAGTTCTTC. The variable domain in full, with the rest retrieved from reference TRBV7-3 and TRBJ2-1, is GAGVSQTPSNKVTEKGKYVELRCDPISGHTALYWYRQSLGQGPEFLIYFQGTGAADDSGLPNDRFFAVRPEGSVSTLKIQRTERGDSAVYLCASSLSNNEQFFGPGTRLTVL.